The TCR beta chain described here comes from a study of OX40 agonist ivuxolimab in advanced cancers. For context, the study as a whole: The costimulatory receptor OX40 (CD134) was targeted by ivuxolimab, a fully human IgG2 agonistic monoclonal antibody. Intravenous ivuxolimab was administered to patients every 2 weeks at six dose levels: 0.01, 0.1, 0.3, 1.5, 3 and 10 mg/kg. A male proportion of 75% to 85% and a mean age of around 60 years, ranging from roughly 23 to 79, were recorded for the dose-escalation cohort. Of the roughly 52 dose-escalation patients, hepatocellular carcinoma was present in 19, melanoma in some 15, renal cell carcinoma in 9 and head and neck cancer in 9. Patients were allowed to have had prior anti-PD-1, anti-PD-L1 or anti-CTLA-4 therapy, and approximately 41% of the dose-escalation patients had previously received checkpoint inhibitors. The monotherapy dose-escalation portion (N ≈ 50 patients) of the phase I ivuxolimab trial is reported in the paper. Partial responses were achieved by three dose-escalation patients, of whom one had hepatocellular carcinoma and two had cutaneous melanoma. The purpose of peripheral TCRbeta sequencing was to test whether ivuxolimab changed TCR sequence diversity and led to clonal T-cell expansion.

On this clone itself: Its target antigen remains unknown. There are no base qualities to consult, and no much larger clone falls within one base.

Findings and caveats that apply to the study as a whole: After ivuxolimab, more expanded clones were found on average in CD8+ T cells than in CD4+ T cells. In the 0.1-3.0 mg/kg groups, partial responders had among the lowest normalized peripheral clonal expansion, particularly in CD8+ T cells. Low levels of normalized T-cell clonal expansion were also seen in some patients who did not respond. Antigen specificity was not determined for the clonally expanded peripheral T cells. At doses from 0.1 to 3.0 mg/kg, clonal expansion was seen in both CD4+ and CD8+ blood T cells between baseline and week 6.

For sequencing of the TCRbeta CDR3 region, genomic DNA was extracted from the sorted cells. TCRbeta CDR3 regions were sequenced using the immunoSEQ Assay. Drawn from immuneACCESS, this table holds only the in-frame rearrangements with V and J called that TCRdb kept. Clones are partly lost; checked studies trace under half to an unresolved V gene and leave the rest unexplained. For this sample there are about 100,000 clones; about 90% appear just once. The ten largest account for roughly 0.77% of the sample. Patients with autoimmune disease history or receiving systemic immunosuppression were excluded from the trial. Peripheral blood for TCR sequencing was collected from all dose cohorts at baseline, on cycle 4 day 1, and on cycle 7 day 1. The samples were drawn from a first-in-human, open-label, multicenter phase I dose-escalation trial of ivuxolimab. Adults with locally advanced or metastatic melanoma, renal cell carcinoma, hepatocellular carcinoma or head and neck squamous cell carcinoma were enrolled in the trial. Before TCR sequencing, CD4+ and CD8+ T cells were separately sorted from peripheral blood.

The germline V gene encodes CDR1 MNHNS and CDR2 SASEGT. The CDR3 sequence holds 13 residues, the cysteine and phenylalanine included. This entry keeps only the CDR3 DNA: 39 bases, framed from base 1. V loses 6 bases, J loses 1 base, and the germline ends lie 7 bases apart. The rearranged segments are TRBV6-1 and TRBJ1-5, and possibly TRBD1, on 6 matching bases. The starting material was CD4+ or CD8+ T cells sorted from blood, obtained in a trial of the OX40 agonist ivuxolimab. The sequence was collected from an adult with an advanced solid tumor such as melanoma, head and neck, liver or kidney cancer. CDR3 loop: CASRGQSNQPQHF. The DNA reads TGTGCCAGCAGAGGACAGAGCAATCAGCCCCAGCATTTT.